The entry below describes one TCR beta chain. This entry is derived from a study of blood T cell repertoires in COVID-19. Study background: Some COVID-19 samples were acute and others convalescent; all came from the United States, Italy and Spain. Sources were T cells, B-cell-depleted T cells, or PBMCs; the material itself was cDNA or gDNA.

Per the authors' pipeline: By means of reference gene primer amplification, nucleated cell counts were estimated. Only in-frame clones appear in the TCRdb table, and some are missing; sequencing was by immunoSEQ multiplex PCR. That table furnishes V, J and clone size, whereas the DNA furnished D and trimming. This table has fewer than 70,000 clones, 78% appearing once. Germline V lookup: CDR1 SGHRS, CDR2 YFSETQ. The V and J ends lost 4 bases and 0 bases respectively, with 11 bases between them. The CDR3 is 14 amino acids. Input material: peripheral blood. The source is a human donor in a cohort sampled during active COVID-19. The chain carries TRBV5-1 and TRBJ2-7; TRBD2 is a possible D gene (6 bases). The CDR3: CASSPVGLSYEQYF. CDR3 DNA: TGCGCCAGCAGCCCGGTGGGACTCTCCTACGAGCAGTACTTC.